A single sample is the source of the 10 T cell receptor beta chains below, sequenced in a study of blood T cell repertoires in COVID-19. Assay used: immunoSEQ multiplex PCR; TCRdb lists only in-frame clones, some missing. The sample yields 150,000 to 250,000 clones, roughly 80% seen once. The sample was PBMCs or T cells enriched from blood (not recorded which). All receptors come from a man aged 40-50 years who had recovered from COVID-19.

The rearrangement uses TRBV3-1 (or the pseudogene TRBV3-2) and TRBJ1-4; possible D gene TRBD1, 6 bases. The CDR3 has 11 amino acids. Germline V lookup: CDR1 LGHDT, CDR2 YNNKEL (reference sequence). V lost 9 bases and J lost 12, with 14 bases in between. The CDR3 DNA reads as TGTGCCAGTGGCGGTGAGGGGGAACTGTTTTTT. This encodes CASGGEGELFF.

This clone was seen a handful of times. This rearrangement joins TRBV27 to TRBJ1-5; TRBD1 matches 10 bases. Germline V gene sequence: CDR1 MNHEY, CDR2 SMNVEV (reference sequence). The J segment lost 0 bases and the V segment lost 7 bases, leaving 3 bases of the junction unmatched. This CDR3 has 15 residues. The CDR3, as DNA: TGTGCCAGCAAGGGACAGGGGTATAGCAATCAGCCCCAGCATTTT. As protein: CASKGQGYSNQPQHF.

The J gene is TRBJ2-3, the V gene TRBV29-1, with D hard to call. Per the germline V gene, CDR1 is SQVTM and CDR2 is ANQGSEA. The CDR3 is 15 residues long. V was clipped by 0 bases and J by 1 base, with 11 bases between them. CDR3 nucleotides: TGCAGCGTTGAAGAAGGAAGCACAGGCACAGATACGCAGTATTTT. Translation: CSVEEGSTGTDTQYF.

The rearrangement uses TRBV28 and TRBJ2-7, with 10 positions matching TRBD2. This CDR3 region has 14 residues. Trimming cost V 6 bases and J 2 bases; bases outside gene matches: 4. Germline V lookup: CDR1 MDHEN, CDR2 SYDVKM. CDR3 protein: CASSLAGDTYEQYF. CDR3 coding DNA: TGTGCCAGCAGCCTAGCGGGAGACACCTACGAGCAGTACTTC.

The chain uses TRBV3-1 (or the pseudogene TRBV3-2) and TRBJ1-1; 8 nucleotides agree with TRBD1. V shed 5 bases and J 1 base; nucleotides not matched to a gene: 6. There are 15 residues in the CDR3. The germline gives CDR1 LGHDT, CDR2 YNNKEL (reference sequence). DNA of the CDR3: TGTGCCAGCAGCGGTCGACAGGGGACGAACACTGAAGCTTTCTTT. Translation: CASSGRQGTNTEAFF.

DNA of the CDR3: TGTGCCAGCAGTCCTAGCGGGAGGTCTTACAATGAGCAGTTCTTC. It codes for CASSPSGRSYNEQFF. The chain recombines TRBV27 with TRBJ2-1, with 11 bases matching TRBD2. This CDR3 region has 15 residues. Germline V gene sequence: CDR1 MNHEY, CDR2 SMNVEV (reference sequence). V lost 5 bases and J lost 4; bases outside the gene matches: 4.

The chain recombines TRBV30 with TRBJ1-2, with TRBD1 matching 12 bases. Germline-derived CDR1 and CDR2 are GTSNPN and SVGIG (reference sequence). The junction had 11 bases not matched to a gene; V was cut back by 4 bases and J by 8 bases. CDR3 length: 15 residues. CDR3 residues: CAWTLKGTGGGGYTF. The CDR3 DNA is TGTGCCTGGACTCTCAAGGGGACAGGGGGCGGCGGCTACACCTTC. The complete variable domain, with remaining parts taken from reference TRBV30 and TRBJ1-2, reads SQTIHQWPATLVQPVGSPLSLECTVEGTSNPNLYWYRQAAGRGLQLLFYSVGIGQISSEVPQNLSASRPQDRQFILSSKKLLLSDSGFYLCAWTLKGTGGGGYTFGSGTRLTVV.

The rearrangement joins TRBV7-2 to TRBJ1-1; no firm D call. The length of the CDR3 is 14 residues. CDR1 and CDR2 from the germline V gene are SGHTA and FQGNSA. Trimming left V 0 bases short and J 0 bases short, with 5 bases between. CDR3 sequence: CASSLAGVNTEAFF. CDR3 coding DNA: TGTGCCAGCAGCTTAGCCGGGGTGAACACTGAAGCTTTCTTT. The whole variable domain, filled in from reference TRBV7-2 and TRBJ1-1, reads GAGVSQSPSNKVTEKGKDVELRCDPISGHTALYWYRQSLGQGLEFLIYFQGNSAPDKSGLPSDRFSAERTGGSVSTLTIQRTQQEDSAVYLCASSLAGVNTEAFFGQGTRLTVV.

The chain combines TRBV27 with TRBJ2-7; TRBD2 might be the D (6 bases). This CDR3 has 13 amino acids. The germline V and J ends were trimmed by 6 bases and 3 bases, with 12 bases remaining between them. The germline V gene encodes CDR1 MNHEY and CDR2 SMNVEV (reference sequence). CDR3 amino acids: CASRLGGIYEQYV. CDR3 coding DNA: TGTGCCAGCAGGTTGGGGGGTATCTACGAGCAGTACGTC.

This clone was counted many times. The V and J genes are TRBV3-1 (or the pseudogene TRBV3-2) and TRBJ1-1, with D possibly being TRBD1 (6 bases). This CDR3 has 16 residues. Germline V gene data show CDR1 as LGHDT and CDR2 as YNNKEL (reference sequence). The germline V and J ends were trimmed by 0 bases and 4 bases, with 15 bases remaining between them. The CDR3 sequence: CASSQDRQDGITEAFF. CDR3 sequence (DNA): TGTGCCAGCAGCCAAGACCGACAGGATGGGATCACTGAAGCTTTCTTT.